This T cell receptor beta chain was obtained from a study of blood T cell repertoires in COVID-19. About the research overall: The United States, Italy and Spain supplied acute and convalescent COVID-19 samples. In each case, the material was cDNA or gDNA derived from T cells, B-cell-depleted T cells, or PBMCs.

As handled by the study authors: Quantification of nucleated cells was approximated via reference gene primer amplification. Here immunoSEQ multiplex PCR was the method, and the copy in TCRdb shows in-frame clones only, minus some. That table supplies the V and J calls and clone size; D and trimming were determined from the DNA. The sample lists around 60,000 clones, 75% to 85% occurring once. The receptor was isolated from a human donor in a cohort sampled during active COVID-19. Sequencing input: peripheral blood.

This chain's CDR3 is CASRAGTRNEKLFF. DNA of the CDR3: TGCGCCAGCAGGGCCGGGACTCGGAATGAAAAACTGTTTTTT. The genes are TRBV5-1 and TRBJ1-4; maybe TRBD1 (5 bases). V lost 5 bases and J 5 bases, leaving 13 bases between the germline ends. The germline CDR1 and CDR2 sequences are SGHRS and YFSETQ. This CDR3 contains 14 residues.